Listed here are 24 T cell receptor beta chains from one sample, sequenced in a study of memory CD4+ T cells and cytomegalovirus serostatus. Produced via immunoSEQ multiplex PCR; TCRdb's table is partial and in-frame only. This table has about 54,000 clones, around three quarters appearing once. The sort gate was single viable CD3+CD4+CD8-CD45RO+ cells for memory CD4+ T cells. The sequencing input was memory CD4+ T cells from blood. These receptor sequences come from an adult in good health and CMV-seronegative.

This clone was counted only a few times. This chain joins TRBV10-1 and TRBJ1-2; no clear D. The germline V gene encodes CDR1 WNHNN and CDR2 SYGVQD (reference sequence). V lost 3 bases and J lost 8, with 10 bases in between. The CDR3 consists of 12 residues. The CDR3 sequence: CASSDQFLGYTF. The CDR3 DNA sequence: TGCGCCAGCAGTGACCAGTTTCTGGGCTACACCTTC.

This chain's CDR3 is CASSLVADRGRKPQHF. CDR3 sequence (DNA): TGTGCCAGCAGCTTGGTTGCGGACAGGGGGCGCAAGCCCCAGCATTTT. The rearrangement joins TRBV7-2 to TRBJ1-5; 11 bases line up with TRBD1. The CDR3 runs 16 residues. From germline, CDR1 is SGHTA and CDR2 FQGNSA. The ends lost 3 bases at V and 8 bases at J; junction bases unmatched: 9.

This clone was observed a few times. The chain joins TRBV5-1 to TRBJ1-5; D is ambiguous. Trimming took off 2 bases at V and 2 bases at J, with 11 bases between the two ends. The CDR3 extends over 15 amino acids. Germline-derived CDR1 and CDR2 are SGHRS and YFSETQ. The CDR3, as DNA: TGCGCCAGCAGCTTCTCCGGAGAGGGCAATCAGCCCCAGCATTTT. It specifies CASSFSGEGNQPQHF. The variable domain in full, completed from reference TRBV5-1 and TRBJ1-5, reads KAGVTQTPRYLIKTRGQQVTLSCSPISGHRSVSWYQQTPGQGLQFLFEYFSETQRNKGNFPGRFSGRQFSNSRSEMNVSTLELGDSALYLCASSFSGEGNQPQHFGDGTRLSIL.

The chain carries TRBV19 and TRBJ1-4, with D tentatively TRBD1 (5 bases). Trimming took 5 bases from V and 2 from J, leaving 12 bases between them. The CDR3 is 15 amino acids. Germline loops: CDR1 LNHDA, CDR2 SQIVND (reference sequence). CDR3 sequence: CASSSGDSTNEKLFF. CDR3 coding DNA: TGTGCCAGTAGTTCGGGGGATTCGACTAATGAAAAACTGTTTTTT.

This clone was detected only once. The chain combines TRBV11-3 with TRBJ2-3; D is undetermined. The germline V and J ends were trimmed by 6 bases and 2 bases, with 12 bases remaining between them. The CDR3 contains 14 residues. Germline lookup yields CDR1 SGHNT and CDR2 YENEEA. In nucleotides, the CDR3 is TGTGCCAGCAGGGGTGGTGGTTCCACAGATACGCAGTATTTT. Amino acid sequence: CASRGGGSTDTQYF.

The chain couples TRBV29-1 to TRBJ2-7, with 9 bases matching TRBD1. This CDR3 has 17 amino acids. Germline values: CDR1 SQVTM, CDR2 ANQGSEA. The V and J ends lost 2 bases and 2 bases, in that order; junction bases with no gene match: 13. CDR3 nucleotides: TGCAGCGTTGAATTAGTTGGGGACAGGGCTCTTACCTACGAGCAGTACTTC. Amino acid sequence: CSVELVGDRALTYEQYF.

This clone appeared a few times. This sequence joins TRBV14 and TRBJ1-2, with 9 positions matching TRBD1. The CDR3 length is 15 residues. V lost 0 bases and J lost 7; bases outside the gene matches: 6. CDR1 is SGHDN, CDR2 FVKESK, per germline. The CDR3 region is CASSQDLGTGFGYTF. In nucleotides, the CDR3 is TGTGCCAGCAGCCAAGATTTAGGGACAGGGTTTGGCTACACCTTC. Combining the CDR3 with reference TRBV14 and TRBJ1-2 gives the whole variable domain EAGVTQFPSHSVIEKGQTVTLRCDPISGHDNLYWYRRVMGKEIKFLLHFVKESKQDESGMPNNRFLAERTGGTYSTLKVQPAELEDSGVYFCASSQDLGTGFGYTFGSGTRLTVV.

The sample holds a few counts of this clone. This chain uses TRBV19 with TRBJ2-2; D is perhaps TRBD2 (6 bases). The CDR3 is made up of 17 amino acids. V was clipped by 6 bases and J by 6 bases, with 23 bases between them. Per germline, CDR1 LNHDA and CDR2 SQIVND (reference sequence). Written as DNA, the CDR3 is TGTGCCAGTAGACTCGCTCCGGGACTCCTTCGTCCCGGGGAGCTGTTTTTT. Translated, it gives CASRLAPGLLRPGELFF. Full variable domain (remainder filled in from reference TRBV19 and TRBJ2-2): DGGITQSPKYLFRKEGQNVTLSCEQNLNHDAMYWYRQDPGQGLRLIYYSQIVNDFQKGDIAEGYSVSREKKESFPLTVTSAQKNPTAFYLCASRLAPGLLRPGELFFGEGSRLTVL.

The V gene is TRBV19, the J gene TRBJ1-4; D unclear. Trimming removed 4 bases at V and 8 bases at J, with 17 bases between. CDR1 and CDR2 (germline): LNHDA, SQIVND (reference sequence). This CDR3 has 15 residues. CDR3 nucleotide sequence: TGTGCCAGTAGTACTACTACGAACTCGGGGGAAAAACTGTTTTTT. Encoded protein: CASSTTTNSGEKLFF.

The chain links TRBV29-1 to TRBJ1-3; D is unclear. The CDR3 spans 13 residues. The germline CDR1 and CDR2 sequences are SQVTM and ANQGSEA. Between the trimmed V and J ends, which lost 2 bases and 0 bases, there was a span of 5 bases. CDR3 nucleotide sequence: TGCAGCGTTGAAAAGGACTCTGGAAACACCATATATTTT. Residues: CSVEKDSGNTIYF.

The J gene is TRBJ1-1, the V gene TRBV7-2; tentatively, D is TRBD1 (5 bases). The germline V and J ends were trimmed by 2 bases and 7 bases, with 11 bases remaining between them. CDR3 size: 13 residues. Per germline, CDR1 SGHTA and CDR2 FQGNSA. The CDR3 here is CASSLTREGEAFF. The CDR3 DNA is TGTGCCAGCAGCTTAACCAGGGAGGGTGAAGCTTTCTTT. The full variable domain, rest sourced from reference TRBV7-2 and TRBJ1-1, is GAGVSQSPSNKVTEKGKDVELRCDPISGHTALYWYRQSLGQGLEFLIYFQGNSAPDKSGLPSDRFSAERTGGSVSTLTIQRTQQEDSAVYLCASSLTREGEAFFGQGTRLTVV.

This clone was recorded a few times. This rearrangement joins TRBV27 to TRBJ1-5; 8 bases line up with TRBD1. V shed 0 bases, J shed 3 bases, and the junction held 1 base outside the gene matches. From germline, CDR1 is MNHEY and CDR2 SMNVEV (reference sequence). The CDR3 contains 15 residues. CDR3 sequence (DNA): TGTGCCAGCAGTTTATCGGGACAGGTCAATCAGCCCCAGCATTTT. As protein: CASSLSGQVNQPQHF.

The chain employs TRBV7-6 and TRBJ1-1; 7 positions agree with TRBD1. The CDR3 is made up of 14 amino acids. V was clipped by 1 base and J by 7 bases; unmatched bases: 6. Germline V gene data show CDR1 as SGHVS and CDR2 as FNYEAQ. The CDR3 sequence is CASSLVRGDSEAFF. In DNA, the CDR3 is TGTGCCAGCAGCTTAGTTAGGGGGGACAGTGAAGCTTTCTTT.

This clone was seen more than once but under ten times. The gene calls are TRBV7-9 and TRBJ1-6; D not certain. There are 14 residues in the CDR3. Germline V gene lookup returns CDR1 SEHNR and CDR2 FQNEAQ (reference sequence). The V end lost 1 base, the J end lost 8 bases, and 9 bases lay between the germline ends. The chain's CDR3 is CASSLDPVYSPLHF. CDR3 bases: TGTGCCAGCAGCTTAGATCCGGTATATTCACCCCTCCACTTT.

This chain uses TRBV6-1 with TRBJ1-5, with TRBD1 as a possible D gene (6 bases). This CDR3 is 16 amino acids long. The germline gives CDR1 MNHNS, CDR2 SASEGT. Trimming removed 5 bases at V and 2 bases at J, with 16 bases between. The CDR3 DNA reads TGTGCCAGCAGTAAAGGGGGGGGCCGGGGCAATCAGCCCCAGCATTTT. The encoded protein is CASSKGGGRGNQPQHF.

This clone was seen a few times. The chain is built from TRBV7-2 and TRBJ1-2; no reliable D call. The ends were cut back, 3 bases at V and 8 bases at J, with 13 bases in the middle. CDR1 is SGHTA and CDR2 is FQGNSA in the germline V gene. The CDR3 covers 13 residues. CDR3 bases: TGTGCCAGCAGCTTTCTGGACTTTGGCGGCTACACCTTC. Translated: CASSFLDFGGYTF. Complete variable domain (other parts from reference TRBV7-2 and TRBJ1-2): GAGVSQSPSNKVTEKGKDVELRCDPISGHTALYWYRQSLGQGLEFLIYFQGNSAPDKSGLPSDRFSAERTGGSVSTLTIQRTQQEDSAVYLCASSFLDFGGYTFGSGTRLTVV.

This chain joins TRBV4-2 and TRBJ2-7; 8 nucleotides agree with TRBD2. Germline V gene data show CDR1 as LGHNA and CDR2 as YNFKEQ. V trimming: 0 bases; J trimming: 4 bases; junction bases outside the gene matches: 11. The CDR3 runs to 17 residues. This CDR3 is CASSQDLQGTRTYEQYF. CDR3 in DNA: TGTGCCAGCAGCCAAGATCTTCAGGGGACTAGAACGTACGAGCAGTACTTC.

The count of this clone is one. V is TRBV27 and J is TRBJ2-5; TRBD1 agrees at 9 bases. V shed 4 bases, J shed 5 bases, and the junction held 5 bases outside the gene matches. The CDR3 loop spans 14 amino acids. The germline gives CDR1 MNHEY, CDR2 SMNVEV (reference sequence). The CDR3 protein is CASSSGTGWETQYF. CDR3 nucleotide sequence: TGTGCCAGCAGTTCCGGGACAGGGTGGGAGACCCAGTACTTC.

CDR3 sequence (DNA): TGTGCCAGCAGAGCCAACAGGGTTTCGTCAGATACGCAGTATTTT. Protein sequence: CASRANRVSSDTQYF. The V call is TRBV2, the J call TRBJ2-3; weak D call: TRBD1 (6 bases). Trimming removed 6 bases at V and 4 bases at J, with 17 bases between. Germline CDR1 SNHLY, CDR2 FYNNEI. The CDR3 sequence is 15 residues long.

Here the CDR3 reads CASSKAGGGLAVDTQYF. CDR3 DNA: TGTGCCAGCAGCAAAGCGGGTGGGGGACTAGCGGTCGATACGCAGTATTTT. This sequence joins TRBV4-2 and TRBJ2-3, with TRBD2 matching 11 bases. Germline assignment: CDR1 LGHNA and CDR2 YNFKEQ. The CDR3 runs 17 residues. V lost 5 bases to trimming and J lost 6 bases; unmatched junction nucleotides: 13.

The V and J genes are TRBV7-8 and TRBJ2-2, with D possibly being TRBD1 (6 bases). The CDR3 covers 17 residues. The germline V gene has CDR1 SGHVS and CDR2 FQNEAQ. Deletions cut 6 bases from V and 4 bases from J, with 21 bases between. The CDR3 DNA reads as TGTGCCAGCAGGAACGACAGGCGAGCTTTTAGCACCGGGGAGCTGTTTTTT. It encodes CASRNDRRAFSTGELFF.

V gene TRBV10-3 combines with J gene TRBJ1-5; D is perhaps TRBD1 (6 bases). Germline CDR1 is ENHRY and CDR2 is SYGVKD. V gave up 6 bases and J gave up 5 bases, with 14 bases separating them. CDR3 length: 14 residues. The CDR3 coding sequence is TGTGCCATCAGAGGACCGGGGGCGGATCAGCCCCAGCATTTT. This sequence encodes CAIRGPGADQPQHF.

This chain uses TRBV13 with TRBJ2-7; 8 bases are a match to TRBD2. The CDR3 has 16 residues. J gave up 0 bases and V 4 bases, and 8 bases lay outside the gene matches. From germline, CDR1 is PRHDT and CDR2 FYEKMQ (reference sequence). This CDR3 reads CASSSLAGRSSYEQYF. Here the CDR3 DNA reads TGTGCCAGCAGCTCCCTAGCGGGTCGGAGCTCCTACGAGCAGTACTTC.

This clone occurred a few times. V usage is TRBV27 and J usage is TRBJ2-1; 8 nucleotides match TRBD2. CDR3 length: 13 amino acids. Trimming took 5 bases from V and 10 from J; bases not matched to a gene: 7. Germline assignment: CDR1 MNHEY and CDR2 SMNVEV (reference sequence). This CDR3 reads CASSRAGVREQFF. DNA of the CDR3: TGTGCCAGCAGTCGAGCGGGAGTAAGGGAGCAGTTCTTC.